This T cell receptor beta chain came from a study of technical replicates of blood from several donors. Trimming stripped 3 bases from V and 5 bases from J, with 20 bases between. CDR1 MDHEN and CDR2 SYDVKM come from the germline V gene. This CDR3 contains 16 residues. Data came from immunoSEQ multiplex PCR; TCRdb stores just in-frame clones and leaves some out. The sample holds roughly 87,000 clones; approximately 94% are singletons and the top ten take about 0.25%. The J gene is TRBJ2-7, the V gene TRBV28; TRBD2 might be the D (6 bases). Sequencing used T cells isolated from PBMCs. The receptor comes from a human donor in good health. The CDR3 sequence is CASSFPHPSSVDEQYF. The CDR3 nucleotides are TGTGCCAGCAGTTTTCCTCACCCCTCTAGCGTAGACGAGCAGTACTTC.